The 15 T cell receptor beta chains given below trace back to one sample, sequenced in a study of beta chain features in type 1 diabetes. Broader study findings: For Type 1 diabetes patients, all four CD4+ subsets carried TCRB CDR3s that were moderately but significantly shorter.

These receptors' targets are unknown. Reverse transcribing all isolated RNA meant expressed TCRB transcripts were sequenced. Sequencing was performed with immunoSEQ multiplex PCR; in TCRdb, only in-frame clones are kept and a portion is missing. The table includes hundreds of thousands of clones, over 11% detected once. The material sequenced was naive CD4+ T cells from blood. The origin of the receptors is a man younger than 30 with type 1 diabetes.

The chain couples TRBV10-3 to TRBJ1-1; 8 bases match TRBD1. V lost 6 bases, J lost 5 bases, and 8 bases stayed unmatched. Germline assignment: CDR1 ENHRY and CDR2 SYGVKD. The CDR3 consists of 14 residues. The CDR3 coding sequence is TGTGCCATCAGCCCTCAGGGGGCGAGGACTGAAGCTTTCTTT. It codes for CAISPQGARTEAFF.

This clone was seen a handful of times. The chain couples TRBV7-9 to TRBJ2-7, with a possible D match to TRBD1 (5 bases). V was cut by 5 bases and J by 3 bases, with 14 bases left in between. This CDR3 is 14 amino acids long. Germline CDR1 is SEHNR and CDR2 is FQNEAQ (reference sequence). The CDR3 DNA sequence: TGTGCCAGCAGCCAGGGTGGAGTGGTCTACGAGCAGTACTTC. Encoded protein: CASSQGGVVYEQYF. Variable domain in full (rest from reference TRBV7-9 and TRBJ2-7): DTGVSQNPRHKITKRGQNVTFRCDPISEHNRLYWYRQTLGQGPEFLTYFQNEAQLEKSRLLSDRFSAERPKGSFSTLEIQRTEQGDSAMYLCASSQGGVVYEQYFGPGTRLTVT.

This clone was seen only a few times. Within the sample, other DNA sequences also encode this same CDR3. The rearrangement joins TRBV30 to TRBJ2-7; D remains unclear. V was shortened by 1 base and J by 5 bases, with 6 bases between the two germline ends. The germline CDR1 and CDR2 sequences are GTSNPN and SVGIG (reference sequence). This CDR3 has 11 residues. CDR3 protein: CAWSALDEQYF. The DNA for the CDR3 is TGTGCCTGGAGTGCACTCGACGAGCAGTACTTC. Using reference TRBV30 and TRBJ2-7 for the parts outside the CDR3, the full variable domain is SQTIHQWPATLVQPVGSPLSLECTVEGTSNPNLYWYRQAAGRGLQLLFYSVGIGQISSEVPQNLSASRPQDRQFILSSKKLLLSDSGFYLCAWSALDEQYFGPGTRLTVT.

V usage is TRBV6-1 and J usage is TRBJ2-7; D perhaps matches TRBD1 (7 bases). The CDR3 has 14 amino acids. V shed 10 bases and J shed 1 base, with 17 bases lying between them. Per the germline V gene, CDR1 is MNHNS and CDR2 is SASEGT. CDR3 residues: CATRRQGGSYEQYF. CDR3 nucleotides: TGTGCCACAAGAAGACAGGGAGGTTCCTACGAGCAGTACTTC.

There are a few counts of this clone. V usage is TRBV6-1 and J usage is TRBJ2-5, with 9 bases lining up with TRBD1. CDR1 and CDR2 (germline): MNHNS, SASEGT. The CDR3 spans 13 residues. V shed 7 bases, J shed 4 bases, and the junction held 4 bases outside the gene matches. The CDR3 is CASTLTGGETQYF. The DNA of the CDR3 is TGTGCCAGCACCCTGACAGGGGGAGAGACCCAGTACTTC.

The chain combines TRBV20-1 with TRBJ2-7; D not resolved. Germline V gene sequence: CDR1 DFQATT, CDR2 SNEGSKA (reference sequence). CDR3 size: 11 residues. Trimming pared 6 bases from V and 4 bases from J, leaving 10 bases between. CDR3 nucleotides: TGCAGTGCCAGTAATAGGTACGAGCAGTACTTC. Encoded protein: CSASNRYEQYF.

The gene calls are TRBV14 and TRBJ1-1; no clear D gene. The germline V and J ends were trimmed by 0 bases and 4 bases, with 9 bases remaining between them. The germline CDR1 and CDR2 sequences are SGHDN and FVKESK. This CDR3 comprises 14 residues. The CDR3 nucleotides are TGTGCCAGCAGCCAAGAGCACGGGGTCACTGAAGCTTTCTTT. It is translated as CASSQEHGVTEAFF.

Points on this clone: Other DNA sequences in the same sample also yield this CDR3. The chain couples TRBV29-1 to TRBJ1-1; 9 bases line up with TRBD1. CDR1 is SQVTM and CDR2 is ANQGSEA in the germline V gene. V shed 4 bases and J 5 bases; nucleotides not matched to a gene: 2. The CDR3 has 12 residues. CDR3 sequence reads: CSVADRGTEAFF. CDR3 DNA: TGCAGCGTTGCGGACAGGGGTACTGAAGCTTTCTTT.

This clone was counted a few times. The chain has TRBV6-6 and TRBJ2-5; TRBD1 is a possible D gene (6 bases). Looked up from germline, CDR1 is MNHNY and CDR2 is SVGAGI (reference sequence). Deletions cut 6 bases from V and 2 bases from J, with 10 bases between. The CDR3 contains 13 residues. The CDR3: CASRPGTQETQYF. The CDR3 DNA reads as TGTGCCAGCAGACCTGGGACACAAGAGACCCAGTACTTC.

This clone was found a few times. This chain links TRBV10-1 with TRBJ2-1; D ambiguous. The CDR3 sequence is 13 residues long. CDR1 is WNHNN and CDR2 is SYGVQD in the germline V gene (reference sequence). Trimming pared 3 bases from V and 5 bases from J, leaving 8 bases between. The CDR3 is CASSDGRNNEQFF. The CDR3 bases are TGCGCCAGCAGTGACGGACGCAACAATGAGCAGTTCTTC.

For this clone: This sample includes further DNA sequences coding for the same CDR3. V is TRBV2 and J is TRBJ2-3; unclear D gene. Germline assignment: CDR1 SNHLY and CDR2 FYNNEI. This CDR3 has 11 residues. V dropped 5 bases and J dropped 4 bases, with 4 bases sitting between them. CDR3 residues: CASSRADTQYF. CDR3 coding DNA: TGTGCCAGCAGTAGGGCAGATACGCAGTATTTT.

This chain joins TRBV7-6 and TRBJ2-1; D remains ambiguous. Germline V CDR1 and CDR2: SGHVS, FNYEAQ. The V end lost 2 bases, the J end lost 3 bases, and 5 bases lay between the germline ends. This CDR3 comprises 13 residues. The CDR3 coding sequence is TGTGCCAGCAGCTTATTGGACTACAATGAGCAGTTCTTC. This gives the protein CASSLLDYNEQFF. Drawing the rest from reference TRBV7-6 and TRBJ2-1, the complete variable domain is GAGVSQSPRYKVTKRGQDVALRCDPISGHVSLYWYRQALGQGPEFLTYFNYEAQQDKSGLPNDRFSAERPEGSISTLTIQRTEQRDSAMYRCASSLLDYNEQFFGPGTRLTVL.

This clone has more than one count but fewer than ten. This rearrangement joins TRBV9 to TRBJ2-5, with D perhaps given as TRBD1 or TRBD2 (5 bases each). The CDR3 spans 15 residues. Trimming took off 2 bases at V and 1 base at J, with 12 bases between the two ends. Germline assignment: CDR1 SGDLS and CDR2 YYNGEE. The DNA for the CDR3 is TGTGCCAGCAGCGTTCCGTCGGGACCCCAAGAGACCCAGTACTTC. Its protein is CASSVPSGPQETQYF.

This clone was seen a few times. This chain joins TRBV30 and TRBJ1-2, with 7 bases matching TRBD1. V lost 2 bases, J lost 4 bases, and 1 base stayed unmatched. CDR1 and CDR2 from the germline V gene are GTSNPN and SVGIG (reference sequence). This CDR3 is built from 12 residues. CDR3 DNA sequence: TGTGCCTGGAGTAAGGGGGCCTATGGCTACACCTTC. It codes for CAWSKGAYGYTF.

The rearrangement links TRBV5-6 to TRBJ1-5; D unresolved. Germline V CDR1 and CDR2: SGHDT, YYEEEE. This CDR3 spans 14 amino acids. Trimming left V 2 bases short and J 0 bases short, with 6 bases between. CDR3 protein: CASSFFDSNQPQHF. Here the CDR3 DNA reads TGTGCCAGCAGCTTTTTCGATAGCAATCAGCCCCAGCATTTT.